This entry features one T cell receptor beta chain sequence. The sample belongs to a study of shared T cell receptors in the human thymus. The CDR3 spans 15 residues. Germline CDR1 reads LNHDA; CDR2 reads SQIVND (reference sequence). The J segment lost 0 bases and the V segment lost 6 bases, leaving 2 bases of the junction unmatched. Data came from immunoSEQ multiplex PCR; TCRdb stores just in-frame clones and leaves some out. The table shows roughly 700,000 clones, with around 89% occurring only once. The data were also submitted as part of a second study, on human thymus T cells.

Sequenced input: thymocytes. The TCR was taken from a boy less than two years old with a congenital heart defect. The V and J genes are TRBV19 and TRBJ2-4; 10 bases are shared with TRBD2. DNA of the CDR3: TGTGCCAGTAGCAGACTAGCGGGAGCCAAAAACATTCAGTACTTC. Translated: CASSRLAGAKNIQYF.